The present T cell receptor beta chain was sequenced within a study of cytomegalovirus exposure and HLA in healthy donors. The CDR3 has 13 amino acids. Trimming left V 3 bases short and J 5 bases short, with 8 bases between. The germline V gene encodes CDR1 LNHDA and CDR2 SQIVND (reference sequence). The donors were in the roughly 120-subject validation cohort, distinct from the roughly 700-subject first cohort. To note about this clone: Its target is not known.

The data were produced by immunoSEQ multiplex PCR, yet TCRdb's version contains in-frame clones alone and is incomplete. Of approximately 150,000 clones in the sample, 85% to 90% were seen once. Findings and caveats of the study: There were a few CMV-associated chains whose specificity for CMV antigens was confirmed in vitro.

Sample: PBMCs. The chain joins TRBV19 to TRBJ1-5; D remains ambiguous. The sequence was obtained from a young man in good health and CMV-seropositive. CDR3 nucleotides: TGTGCCAGTAGTATTGACAAGGATCAGCCCCAGCATTTT. It specifies CASSIDKDQPQHF.